This TCR beta chain is from a study of OX40 agonist ivuxolimab in advanced cancers. Study as a whole: Clinicians treated patients with ivuxolimab, an agonistic anti-OX40 (CD134) antibody. Cohort: about 82% men, mean age around 60, aged about 20 to 79. Three patients, one with hepatocellular carcinoma and two with cutaneous melanoma, achieved partial responses. Study-level results: Relative to CD4+, CD8+ T cells held more expanded clones on average.

Generated by immunoSEQ multiplex PCR, the TCRdb table keeps only in-frame clones and is missing some. Among tens of thousands of clones listed, about four fifths were seen once. CDR1 MDHEN and CDR2 SYDVKM come from the germline V gene. The CDR3 has 14 residues. V shed 5 bases, J shed 4 bases, and the junction held 4 bases outside the gene matches. Of note for this clone: Its antigen is currently unknown.

Specimen: CD4+ or CD8+ T cells sorted from blood, collected in a trial of the OX40 agonist ivuxolimab. The clonotype was recovered from an adult with an advanced solid tumor such as melanoma, head and neck, liver or kidney cancer. This chain links TRBV28 with TRBJ1-1; 10 bases fit TRBD1. CDR3 sequence reads: CASSLWTGGTEAFF. CDR3 in DNA: TGTGCCAGCAGTCTCTGGACAGGGGGCACTGAAGCTTTCTTT.